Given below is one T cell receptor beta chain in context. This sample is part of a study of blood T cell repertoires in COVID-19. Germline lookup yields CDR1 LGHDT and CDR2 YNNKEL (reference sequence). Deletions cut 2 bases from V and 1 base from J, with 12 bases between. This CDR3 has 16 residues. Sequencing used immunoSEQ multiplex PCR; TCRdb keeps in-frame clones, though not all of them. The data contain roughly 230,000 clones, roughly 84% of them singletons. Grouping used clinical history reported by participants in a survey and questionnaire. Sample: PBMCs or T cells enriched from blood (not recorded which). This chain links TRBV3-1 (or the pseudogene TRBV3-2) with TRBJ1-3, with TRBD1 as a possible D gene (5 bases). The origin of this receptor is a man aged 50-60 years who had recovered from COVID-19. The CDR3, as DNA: TGTGCCAGCAGCCAAAACTCAGGGCCATCTGGAAACACCATATATTTT. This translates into CASSQNSGPSGNTIYF.